One and the same sample provided the 25 T cell receptor beta chains below, sequenced in a study of cytomegalovirus exposure and HLA in healthy donors. PCR employed 60 Vbeta and 13 Jbeta primers. The method was immunoSEQ multiplex PCR; TCRdb's version includes in-frame clones alone and lacks a portion of them. The sample holds about 160,000 clones, roughly 65% seen once. Sequenced input: PBMCs. The receptors were gathered from a woman between 18 and 29 years old in good health and CMV-seropositive.

The chain links TRBV5-5 to TRBJ2-7; no reliable D call. Germline V gene sequence: CDR1 SGHKS, CDR2 YYEKEE (reference sequence). The CDR3 is 13 amino acids. Deletions cut 1 base from V and 2 bases from J, with 7 bases between. DNA of the CDR3: TGTGCCAGCAGCTTGACAGACACCTACGAGCAGTACTTC. It is translated as CASSLTDTYEQYF.

The table lists this clone with a count of one. The sample contains more than one DNA sequence encoding this CDR3. CDR3: CSVVSLRHLSRQYF. CDR3 bases: TGCAGCGTTGTGAGTCTCCGACACCTAAGCAGGCAGTACTTC. This chain joins TRBV29-1 and TRBJ2-7; the D is unclear. Between the trimmed V and J ends, which lost 4 bases and 9 bases, there was a span of 22 bases. The CDR3 has 14 residues. Per the germline V gene, CDR1 is SQVTM and CDR2 is ANQGSEA.

The rearrangement uses TRBV5-8 and TRBJ2-1, with 11 bases identical to TRBD2. The CDR3 is 18 amino acids. Germline CDR1 SGHTS, CDR2 YDEGEE. With 3 bases clipped from V and 4 bases from J, the junction kept 12 bases outside the gene matches. The CDR3 sequence: CASSYGLAGGVVYNEQFF. The CDR3, as DNA: TGTGCCAGCAGCTACGGACTAGCGGGCGGCGTGGTGTACAATGAGCAGTTCTTC.

About this clone: Other DNA sequences in the same sample also yield this CDR3. This CDR3 is CASSPPRNSGANVLTF. The CDR3 DNA reads TGTGCCAGCAGTCCCCCGAGAAACTCTGGGGCCAACGTCCTGACTTTC. V usage is TRBV27 and J usage is TRBJ2-6; D uncertain. From germline, CDR1 is MNHEY and CDR2 SMNVEV (reference sequence). The CDR3 extends over 16 amino acids. V was trimmed by 5 bases and J by 0 bases, leaving 11 bases between them. The variable domain in full, with the rest retrieved from reference TRBV27 and TRBJ2-6, is EAQVTQNPRYLITVTGKKLTVTCSQNMNHEYMSWYRQDPGLGLRQIYYSMNVEVTDKGDVPEGYKVSRKEKRNFPLILESPSPNQTSLYFCASSPPRNSGANVLTFGAGSRLTVL.

This clone was found a few times. The chain employs TRBV25-1 and TRBJ1-2; D is perhaps TRBD1 (5 bases). The CDR3 extends over 14 amino acids. With 8 bases removed from V and 8 bases from J, the gap between germline ends came to 21 bases. Looked up from germline, CDR1 is MGHDK and CDR2 is SYGVNS. DNA of the CDR3: TGTGCCAGCCAGGACGCAGGGTCAATTTGGGGCTACACCTTC. Translating gives CASQDAGSIWGYTF.

This clone was detected only a few times. The V and J genes are TRBV7-3 and TRBJ2-1; D remains ambiguous. The ends were cut back, 2 bases at V and 8 bases at J, with 13 bases in the middle. This CDR3 contains 14 residues. Germline assignment: CDR1 SGHTA and CDR2 FQGTGA. The CDR3 loop is CASSLSISSDEQFF. Written as DNA, the CDR3 is TGTGCCAGCAGCTTATCGATTAGCTCCGATGAGCAGTTCTTC.

The chain carries TRBV5-6 and TRBJ1-6; D remains unclear. Germline values: CDR1 SGHDT, CDR2 YYEEEE. With 4 bases removed from V and 0 bases from J, the gap between germline ends came to 14 bases. The CDR3 length is 17 residues. The CDR3 sequence: CASSITSMSSYNSPLHF. The CDR3 bases are TGTGCCAGCAGCATAACGTCGATGAGCTCCTATAATTCACCCCTCCACTTT.

This clone was observed a handful of times. This chain uses TRBV5-1 with TRBJ2-1; D is undetermined. Germline assignment: CDR1 SGHRS and CDR2 YFSETQ. Trimming took 0 bases from V and 5 from J, leaving 9 bases between them. The CDR3 has 14 residues. The CDR3 DNA is TGCGCCAGCAGCTTGGGGTTCGAGAACAATGAGCAGTTCTTC. It is translated as CASSLGFENNEQFF.

This chain joins TRBV29-1 and TRBJ1-5; tentatively, D is TRBD1 (5 bases). Deletions cut 4 bases from V and 6 bases from J, with 10 bases between. The CDR3 is 12 amino acids. CDR1 and CDR2 from the germline V gene are SQVTM and ANQGSEA. This chain's CDR3 is CSVGMGGQPQHF. The CDR3 nucleotides read TGCAGCGTTGGAATGGGGGGTCAGCCCCAGCATTTT.

This clone has more than one count but fewer than ten. The chain has TRBV19 and TRBJ2-1; TRBD1 is a possible D gene (6 bases). With 6 bases removed from V and 4 bases from J, the gap between germline ends came to 22 bases. Per germline, CDR1 LNHDA and CDR2 SQIVND (reference sequence). CDR3 length: 17 residues. The CDR3 bases are TGTGCCAGTAGCAGGGGCCTCACGCGAGGCCCATACAATGAGCAGTTCTTC. Translated: CASSRGLTRGPYNEQFF.

The genes are TRBV6-5 and TRBJ1-1, with D perhaps matching TRBD1 (5 bases). Trimming cost V 6 bases and J 12 bases, with 20 bases left between them. The germline V gene encodes CDR1 MNHEY and CDR2 SVGAGI. The CDR3 sequence is 13 residues long. CDR3 coding DNA: TGTGCCAGCAGCTCATCGGACACCCTAGGTACTTTCTTT. Translation gives CASSSSDTLGTFF.

This clone was counted between two and nine times. The gene calls are TRBV7-9 and TRBJ1-5; weak D call: TRBD1 (5 bases). V lost 4 bases and J lost 3, with 13 bases in between. CDR1 is SEHNR, CDR2 FQNEAQ, per germline (reference sequence). The CDR3 runs 15 residues. DNA of the CDR3: TGTGCCAGCAGCTCCCATCAGGGCAACAATCAGCCCCAGCATTTT. It specifies CASSSHQGNNQPQHF.

This clone has just one count. The J gene is TRBJ2-2, the V gene TRBV6-4, with 10 bases matching TRBD1. CDR1 is MRHNA and CDR2 is SNTAGT in the germline V gene. The CDR3 spans 15 residues. V was clipped by 6 bases and J by 5 bases; unmatched bases: 6. The CDR3 DNA is TGTGCCAGCAGCCCTCGGGACAGGGGAACCGGGGAGCTGTTTTTT. Amino acid sequence: CASSPRDRGTGELFF.

The J gene is TRBJ2-7, the V gene TRBV5-4, with 9 bases that match TRBD2. With 4 bases clipped from V and 1 base from J, the junction kept 9 bases outside the gene matches. The CDR3 extends over 16 amino acids. Germline CDR1 SGHNT, CDR2 YYREEE (reference sequence). The CDR3 sequence: CASSHGGGLASYEQYF. In nucleotides, the CDR3 is TGTGCCAGCAGCCACGGGGGGGGACTAGCATCCTACGAGCAGTACTTC.

Notes on this clone: The junction departs from germline at one end; a sequencing error may be responsible. CDR3 residues: CASSQDRTGGQVEF. The CDR3, as DNA: TGCGCCAGCAGCCAAGACCGGACAGGGGGCCAGGTGGAGTTC. V is TRBV4-1 and J is TRBJ2-7, with 11 bases lining up with TRBD1. Per germline, CDR1 MGHRA and CDR2 YSYEKL. The CDR3 totals 14 residues.

This clone was seen more than once but under ten times. This chain joins TRBV4-2 and TRBJ2-2, with 11 bases aligning to TRBD2. Per the germline V gene, CDR1 is LGHNA and CDR2 is YNFKEQ. This CDR3 contains 17 residues. The J segment lost 8 bases and the V segment lost 0 bases, leaving 8 bases of the junction unmatched. CDR3 protein: CASSQDSSGGALGELFF. CDR3 coding DNA: TGTGCCAGCAGCCAAGATAGTAGCGGGGGGGCTTTGGGGGAGCTGTTTTTT.

The chain has TRBV9 and TRBJ1-1, with D unclear. V lost 3 bases to trimming and J lost 0 bases, with 9 bases between them. Germline CDR1 reads SGDLS; CDR2 reads YYNGEE. The length of the CDR3 is 14 residues. The CDR3 nucleotides read TGTGCCAGCAGCGCCAAGGAGTTGAACACTGAAGCTTTCTTT. Protein: CASSAKELNTEAFF.

The V gene is TRBV5-1, the J gene TRBJ1-1, with D perhaps matching TRBD1 (5 bases). The V gene lost 4 bases and the J gene lost 5 bases, with 12 bases spanning the gap. Germline-derived CDR1 and CDR2 are SGHRS and YFSETQ. CDR3 length: 13 residues. The CDR3 nucleotides read TGCGCCAGCAGCCCGGGGGGTGGTACTGAAGCTTTCTTT. Translated: CASSPGGGTEAFF.

This sequence joins TRBV7-9 and TRBJ2-3; D is uncertain. Trimming removed 6 bases from V and 4 bases from J, with 8 bases in between. The germline V gene has CDR1 SEHNR and CDR2 FQNEAQ (reference sequence). The CDR3 totals 12 residues. CDR3 nucleotide sequence: TGTGCCAGCAGTCCACGGGCAGATACGCAGTATTTT. It is translated as CASSPRADTQYF. The full variable domain, its missing parts supplied by reference TRBV7-9 and TRBJ2-3, is DTGVSQNPRHKITKRGQNVTFRCDPISEHNRLYWYRQTLGQGPEFLTYFQNEAQLEKSRLLSDRFSAERPKGSFSTLEIQRTEQGDSAMYLCASSPRADTQYFGPGTRLTVL.

The V gene is TRBV5-1, the J gene TRBJ2-1, with TRBD2 identical over 7 bases. Germline V gives CDR1 SGHRS, CDR2 YFSETQ. There are 15 residues in the CDR3. Trimming took 3 bases from V and 7 from J; bases not matched to a gene: 10. CDR3 sequence reads: CASSWGGGSFNEQFF. The CDR3, as DNA: TGCGCCAGCAGCTGGGGGGGAGGCTCGTTTAATGAGCAGTTCTTC. Full variable domain (rest looked up from reference TRBV5-1 and TRBJ2-1): KAGVTQTPRYLIKTRGQQVTLSCSPISGHRSVSWYQQTPGQGLQFLFEYFSETQRNKGNFPGRFSGRQFSNSRSEMNVSTLELGDSALYLCASSWGGGSFNEQFFGPGTRLTVL.

The chain employs TRBV5-1 and TRBJ2-1; perhaps TRBD2 as D (5 bases). Looked up from germline, CDR1 is SGHRS and CDR2 is YFSETQ. The ends were cut back, 0 bases at V and 0 bases at J, with 10 bases in the middle. The CDR3 contains 16 residues. For the CDR3, the DNA is TGCGCCAGCAGCTTGGGGGGAGTATACTCCTACAATGAGCAGTTCTTC. Translation: CASSLGGVYSYNEQFF.

The chain carries TRBV4-1 and TRBJ2-5; 8 bases align to TRBD1. The V and J ends lost 3 bases and 1 base, in that order; junction bases with no gene match: 7. This CDR3 has 16 residues. CDR1 is MGHRA, CDR2 YSYEKL, per germline. The CDR3 DNA follows: TGCGCCAGCAGCCATTCAACAGGGGGTGCCCAAGAGACCCAGTACTTC. Translation gives CASSHSTGGAQETQYF.

In its sample, this clone was seen once. The genes are TRBV2 and TRBJ1-2, with 10 bases fitting TRBD1. The germline V gene has CDR1 SNHLY and CDR2 FYNNEI. J gave up 5 bases and V 4 bases, and 4 bases lay outside the gene matches. This CDR3 contains 14 residues. The CDR3 DNA is TGTGCCAGCAGTGGACAGGGGGCCAATTATGGCTACACCTTC. Translating gives CASSGQGANYGYTF.

This clone was seen just once. This chain links TRBV11-3 with TRBJ2-2; 10 bases map to TRBD2. CDR1 is SGHNT and CDR2 is YENEEA in the germline V gene. The CDR3 is 14 residues long. Trimming took 3 bases from V and 6 from J; bases not matched to a gene: 1. The CDR3 DNA reads as TGTGCCAGCAGCTTGGGACTAGCGTCCGGGGAGCTGTTTTTT. Translating it yields CASSLGLASGELFF.

The chain uses TRBV27 and TRBJ2-1; 9 nucleotides align to TRBD1. The V and J ends lost 5 bases and 3 bases, in that order; junction bases with no gene match: 5. CDR3 length equals 15 residues. Germline-derived CDR1 and CDR2 are MNHEY and SMNVEV (reference sequence). CDR3 in DNA: TGTGCCAGCAGTAGACAGGGGGTCAGCTACAATGAGCAGTTCTTC. Its protein product is CASSRQGVSYNEQFF.